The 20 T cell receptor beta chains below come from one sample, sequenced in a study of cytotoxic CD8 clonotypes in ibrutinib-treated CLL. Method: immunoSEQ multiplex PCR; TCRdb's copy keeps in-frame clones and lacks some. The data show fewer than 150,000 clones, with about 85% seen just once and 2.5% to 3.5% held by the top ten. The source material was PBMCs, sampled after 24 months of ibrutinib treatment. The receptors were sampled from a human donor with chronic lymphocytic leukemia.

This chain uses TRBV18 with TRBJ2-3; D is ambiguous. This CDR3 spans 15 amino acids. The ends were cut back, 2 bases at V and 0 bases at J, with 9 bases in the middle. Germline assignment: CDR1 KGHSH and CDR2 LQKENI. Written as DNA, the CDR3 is TGTGCCAGCTCACCAGAATCGCAGAGCACAGATACGCAGTATTTT. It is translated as CASSPESQSTDTQYF.

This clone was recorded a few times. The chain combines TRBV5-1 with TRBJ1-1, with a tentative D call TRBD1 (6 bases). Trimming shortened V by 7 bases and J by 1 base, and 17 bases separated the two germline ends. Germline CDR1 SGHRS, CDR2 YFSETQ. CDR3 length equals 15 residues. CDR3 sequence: CASAPGGGANTEAFF. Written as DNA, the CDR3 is TGCGCCAGCGCCCCGGGGGGGGGCGCGAACACTGAAGCTTTCTTT.

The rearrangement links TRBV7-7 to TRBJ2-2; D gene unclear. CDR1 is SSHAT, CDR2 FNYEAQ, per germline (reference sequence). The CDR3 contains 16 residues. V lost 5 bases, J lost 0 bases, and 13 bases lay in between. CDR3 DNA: TGTGCCAGCAGCAGTAGTTGGGCGGCGAACACCGGGGAGCTGTTTTTT. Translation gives CASSSSWAANTGELFF.

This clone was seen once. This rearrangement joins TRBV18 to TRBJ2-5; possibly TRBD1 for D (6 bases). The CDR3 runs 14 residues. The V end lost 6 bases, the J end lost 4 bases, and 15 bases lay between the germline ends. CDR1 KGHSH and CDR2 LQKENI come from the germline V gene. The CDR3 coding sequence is TGTGCCAGCTCCCCAGGGGCTAGAACAGAGACCCAGTACTTC. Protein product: CASSPGARTETQYF.

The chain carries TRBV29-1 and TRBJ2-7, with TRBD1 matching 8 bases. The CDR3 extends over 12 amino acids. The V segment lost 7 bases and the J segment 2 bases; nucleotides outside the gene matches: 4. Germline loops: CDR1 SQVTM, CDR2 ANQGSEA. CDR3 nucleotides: TGCAGCGGCGGGACAGGACCCTACGAGCAGTACTTC. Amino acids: CSGGTGPYEQYF.

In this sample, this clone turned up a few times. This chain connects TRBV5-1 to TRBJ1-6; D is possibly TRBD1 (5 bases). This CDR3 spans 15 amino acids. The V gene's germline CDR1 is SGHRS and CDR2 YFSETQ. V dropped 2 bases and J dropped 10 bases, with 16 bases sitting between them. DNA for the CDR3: TGCGCCAGCAGCTTAGAGGGGAATGGCTTCTCACCCCTCCACTTT. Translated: CASSLEGNGFSPLHF.

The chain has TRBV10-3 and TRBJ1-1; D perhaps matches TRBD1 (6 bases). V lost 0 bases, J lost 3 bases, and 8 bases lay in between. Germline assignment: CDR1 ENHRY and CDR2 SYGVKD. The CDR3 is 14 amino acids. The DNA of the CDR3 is TGTGCCATCAGTGAGTCAGCAGGGGACACTGAAGCTTTCTTT. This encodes CAISESAGDTEAFF.

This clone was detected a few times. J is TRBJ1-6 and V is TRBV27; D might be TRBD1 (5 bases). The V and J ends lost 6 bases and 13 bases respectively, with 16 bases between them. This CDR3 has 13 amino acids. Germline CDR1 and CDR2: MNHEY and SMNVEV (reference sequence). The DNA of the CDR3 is TGTGCCAGCAGGCCCCAGGGCCCTACCCCCCTCCACTTT. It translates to CASRPQGPTPLHF.

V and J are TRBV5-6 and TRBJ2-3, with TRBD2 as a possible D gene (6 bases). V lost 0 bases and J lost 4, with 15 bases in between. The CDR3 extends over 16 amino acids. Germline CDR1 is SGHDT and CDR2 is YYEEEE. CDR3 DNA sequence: TGTGCCAGCAGCTTGGGTGCGGGGTGGTCCGCAGATACGCAGTATTTT. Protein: CASSLGAGWSADTQYF.

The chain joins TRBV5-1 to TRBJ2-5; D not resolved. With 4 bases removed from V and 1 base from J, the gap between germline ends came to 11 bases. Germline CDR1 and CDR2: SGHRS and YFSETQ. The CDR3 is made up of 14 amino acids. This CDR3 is CASSRYPGQETQYF. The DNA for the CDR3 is TGCGCCAGCAGCCGATACCCCGGCCAAGAGACCCAGTACTTC.

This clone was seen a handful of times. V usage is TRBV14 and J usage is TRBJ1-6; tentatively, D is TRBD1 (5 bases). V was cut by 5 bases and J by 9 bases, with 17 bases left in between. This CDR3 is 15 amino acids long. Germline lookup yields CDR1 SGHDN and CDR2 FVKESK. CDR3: CASSSWGPRVSPLHF. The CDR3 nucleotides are TGTGCCAGCAGCTCCTGGGGACCCCGGGTTTCACCCCTCCACTTT.

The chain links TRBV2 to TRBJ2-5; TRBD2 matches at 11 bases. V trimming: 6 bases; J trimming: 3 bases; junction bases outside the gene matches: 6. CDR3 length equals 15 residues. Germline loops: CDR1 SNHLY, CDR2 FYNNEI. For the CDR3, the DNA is TGTGCCAGCAGAATAACGGGACTAGCGGAAGAGACCCAGTACTTC. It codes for CASRITGLAEETQYF.

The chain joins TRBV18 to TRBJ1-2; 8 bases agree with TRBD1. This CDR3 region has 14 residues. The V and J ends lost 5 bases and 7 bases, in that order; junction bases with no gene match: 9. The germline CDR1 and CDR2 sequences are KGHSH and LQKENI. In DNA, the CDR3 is TGTGCCAGCTCAAGACCACAGGGGGATGGTGGCTACACCTTC. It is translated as CASSRPQGDGGYTF.

The CDR3 loop reads CASSLQIASTDTQYF. The CDR3 region has the DNA TGTGCCAGCAGCTTACAGATAGCTAGCACAGATACGCAGTATTTT. The chain couples TRBV11-2 to TRBJ2-3, with D unclear. V dropped 2 bases and J dropped 0 bases, with 9 bases sitting between them. The CDR3 contains 15 residues. The germline CDR1 and CDR2 sequences are SGHAT and FQNNGV. Variable domain in full (rest from reference TRBV11-2 and TRBJ2-3): EAGVAQSPRYKIIEKRQSVAFWCNPISGHATLYWYQQILGQGPKLLIQFQNNGVVDDSQLPKDRFSAERLKGVDSTLKIQPAKLEDSAVYLCASSLQIASTDTQYFGPGTRLTVL.

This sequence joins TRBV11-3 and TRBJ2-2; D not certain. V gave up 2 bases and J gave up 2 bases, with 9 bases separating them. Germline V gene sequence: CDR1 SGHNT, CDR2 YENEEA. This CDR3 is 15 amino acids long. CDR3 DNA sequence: TGTGCCAGCAGCTTAAGGCAGACTAACACCGGGGAGCTGTTTTTT. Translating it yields CASSLRQTNTGELFF.

The CDR3 DNA follows: TGTGCCAGCGGGACAGGGGGGCCCCAAGAGACCCAGTACTTC. As protein: CASGTGGPQETQYF. The V and J genes are TRBV6-6 and TRBJ2-5; 11 nucleotides match TRBD1. J was trimmed by 1 base and V by 8 bases; bases with no gene match: 3. Germline V gene sequence: CDR1 MNHNY, CDR2 SVGAGI (reference sequence). The CDR3 runs 14 residues.

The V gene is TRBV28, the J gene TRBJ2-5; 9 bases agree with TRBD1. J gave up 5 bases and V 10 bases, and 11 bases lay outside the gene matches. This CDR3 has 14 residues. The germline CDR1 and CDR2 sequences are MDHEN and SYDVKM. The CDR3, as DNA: TGTGCCACCATGAACGCGGGACAGGGTGAGACCCAGTACTTC. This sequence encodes CATMNAGQGETQYF.

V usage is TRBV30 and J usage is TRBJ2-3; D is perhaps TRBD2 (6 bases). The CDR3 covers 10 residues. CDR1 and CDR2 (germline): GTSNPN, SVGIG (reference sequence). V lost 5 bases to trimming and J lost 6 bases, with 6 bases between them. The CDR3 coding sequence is TGTGCCTGGGGGGGGGATACGCAGTATTTT. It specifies CAWGGDTQYF.

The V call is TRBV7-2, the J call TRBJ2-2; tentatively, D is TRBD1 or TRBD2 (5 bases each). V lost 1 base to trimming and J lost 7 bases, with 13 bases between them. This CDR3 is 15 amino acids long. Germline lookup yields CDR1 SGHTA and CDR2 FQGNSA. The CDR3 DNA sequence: TGTGCCAGCAGCTTAGGGCCCAGGGACGGCGGGGAGCTGTTTTTT. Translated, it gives CASSLGPRDGGELFF.

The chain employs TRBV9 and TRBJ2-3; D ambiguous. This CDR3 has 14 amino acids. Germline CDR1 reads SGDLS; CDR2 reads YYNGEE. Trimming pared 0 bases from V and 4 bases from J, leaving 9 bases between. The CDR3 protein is CASSVVSQADTQYF. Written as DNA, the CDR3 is TGTGCCAGCAGCGTAGTTAGTCAGGCAGATACGCAGTATTTT. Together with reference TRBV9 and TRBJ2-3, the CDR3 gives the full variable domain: DSGVTQTPKHLITATGQRVTLRCSPRSGDLSVYWYQQSLDQGLQFLIQYYNGEERAKGNILERFSAQQFPDLHSELNLSSLELGDSALYFCASSVVSQADTQYFGPGTRLTVL.